This passage covers 28 T cell receptor beta chains from one sample sequenced in a study of lymphopenia after photon versus proton radiotherapy. The repertoire was sequenced with immunoSEQ multiplex PCR; TCRdb's copy has only in-frame clones and lacks some. The sample has about 58,000 clones; around 85% are singletons. The sequencing used peripheral blood, collected from a patient treated with proton-based radiotherapy. The receptors here all came from a man in his 60s with pancreatic cancer.

The chain joins TRBV5-1 to TRBJ1-3; D perhaps matches TRBD1 (5 bases). CDR1 is SGHRS, CDR2 YFSETQ, per germline. The germline V and J ends were trimmed by 0 bases and 8 bases, with 12 bases remaining between them. The CDR3 has 14 amino acids. The CDR3 sequence is CASSLGQGSDTIYF. The CDR3, as DNA: TGCGCCAGCAGCTTGGGGCAGGGCAGTGACACCATATATTTT. Full variable domain (missing parts from reference TRBV5-1 and TRBJ1-3): KAGVTQTPRYLIKTRGQQVTLSCSPISGHRSVSWYQQTPGQGLQFLFEYFSETQRNKGNFPGRFSGRQFSNSRSEMNVSTLELGDSALYLCASSLGQGSDTIYFGEGSWLTVV.

This rearrangement joins TRBV27 to TRBJ1-1; D is possibly TRBD1 (6 bases). The CDR3 is 15 residues long. Germline V lookup: CDR1 MNHEY, CDR2 SMNVEV (reference sequence). Trimming cost V 3 bases and J 0 bases, with 11 bases left between them. The CDR3 loop is CASSFYRTVNTEAFF. CDR3 nucleotides: TGTGCCAGCAGTTTTTATCGGACAGTGAACACTGAAGCTTTCTTT.

The rearrangement uses TRBV28 and TRBJ2-7, with D possibly TRBD2 on 5 matching bases. The V end lost 1 base, the J end lost 3 bases, and 10 bases lay between the germline ends. The CDR3 is 14 residues long. Germline CDR1 MDHEN, CDR2 SYDVKM. DNA of the CDR3: TGTGCCAGCAGTTTATTTACTAGTTTCTACGAGCAGTACTTC. It yields the protein CASSLFTSFYEQYF.

This sequence joins TRBV29-1 and TRBJ2-3, with TRBD1 matching 8 bases. The trim removed 4 bases at V and 8 bases at J, leaving 8 bases unmatched. Germline V gene data show CDR1 as SQVTM and CDR2 as ANQGSEA. This CDR3 spans 13 amino acids. CDR3 residues: CSVADRASSTQYF. The CDR3 DNA is TGCAGCGTTGCGGACAGGGCGAGTAGTACGCAGTATTTT.

V gene TRBV28 combines with J gene TRBJ2-7; D might be TRBD2 (8 bases). CDR1 MDHEN and CDR2 SYDVKM come from the germline V gene. CDR3 length equals 18 residues. V was cut by 8 bases and J by 3 bases, with 29 bases left in between. The CDR3 region has the DNA TGTGCCAGCCCTCCCGGGGGCAGGGGGGGACTAGAGCGCTACGAGCAGTACTTC. Its protein is CASPPGGRGGLERYEQYF.

The chain joins TRBV28 to TRBJ1-4, with TRBD1 matching 8 bases. This CDR3 contains 18 residues. Germline CDR1 MDHEN, CDR2 SYDVKM. The V segment lost 6 bases and the J segment 0 bases; nucleotides outside the gene matches: 12. The CDR3 here is CASRITGGAAATNEKLFF. CDR3 nucleotides: TGTGCCAGCAGGATTACAGGGGGTGCGGCAGCAACTAATGAAAAACTGTTTTTT.

The chain couples TRBV9 to TRBJ2-5; 8 bases are shared with TRBD2. The CDR3 covers 16 residues. V lost 0 bases and J lost 5; bases outside the gene matches: 9. The germline V gene has CDR1 SGDLS and CDR2 YYNGEE. CDR3 in amino acids: CASSVDGAGGRETQYF. Here the CDR3 DNA reads TGTGCCAGCAGCGTAGATGGTGCGGGAGGACGTGAGACCCAGTACTTC.

This clone showed up just a few times. V usage is TRBV15 and J usage is TRBJ1-4, with 7 positions matching TRBD1. V lost 5 bases, J lost 7 bases, and 13 bases stayed unmatched. This CDR3 spans 16 amino acids. CDR1 and CDR2 from the germline V gene are LNHNV and YYDKDF (reference sequence). The DNA for the CDR3 is TGTGCCACCAGCGTCCGACAGGGCCCTGAATTTGAAAAACTGTTTTTT. This sequence encodes CATSVRQGPEFEKLFF.

This chain links TRBV5-6 with TRBJ1-2, with D hard to call. The V end was cut by 6 bases, the J end by 4 bases, with 10 bases between. This CDR3 has 12 residues. In germline, CDR1 is SGHDT, CDR2 YYEEEE. CDR3 protein: CASKRVAYGYTF. CDR3 coding DNA: TGTGCCAGCAAGCGGGTAGCCTATGGCTACACCTTC. The full variable domain, rest sourced from reference TRBV5-6 and TRBJ1-2, is DAGVTQSPTHLIKTRGQQVTLRCSPKSGHDTVSWYQQALGQGPQFIFQYYEEEERQRGNFPDRFSGHQFPNYSSELNVNALLLGDSALYLCASKRVAYGYTFGSGTRLTVV.

This clone was observed once. The chain joins TRBV2 to TRBJ1-5; D uncertain. The CDR3 contains 13 residues. V lost 6 bases, J lost 4 bases, and 10 bases lay in between. Germline V gene sequence: CDR1 SNHLY, CDR2 FYNNEI. The CDR3 coding sequence is TGTGCCAGCAGGGGCAGGTGGAATCAGCCCCAGCATTTT. Protein: CASRGRWNQPQHF.

For the CDR3, the DNA is TGTGCCAGCAGCGTAGGGTCGCGGGGCTCCTACGAGCAGTACTTC. It encodes CASSVGSRGSYEQYF. J is TRBJ2-7 and V is TRBV9; perhaps TRBD2 as D (6 bases). With 0 bases removed from V and 0 bases from J, the gap between germline ends came to 10 bases. Germline CDR1 reads SGDLS; CDR2 reads YYNGEE. The CDR3 has 15 amino acids.

This chain links TRBV7-2 with TRBJ1-5; 7 bases are a match to TRBD1. Germline assignment: CDR1 SGHTA and CDR2 FQGNSA. V shed 2 bases, J shed 3 bases, and the junction held 13 bases outside the gene matches. This CDR3 region has 18 residues. The CDR3 DNA reads as TGTGCCAGCAGCTTAAGTCATTCGAAGGGACAGTACAATCAGCCCCAGCATTTT. Translation gives CASSLSHSKGQYNQPQHF.

The V gene is TRBV7-9, the J gene TRBJ2-1; D ambiguous. CDR1 is SEHNR and CDR2 is FQNEAQ in the germline V gene (reference sequence). V gave up 4 bases and J gave up 5 bases, with 18 bases separating them. The CDR3 spans 16 residues. The DNA of the CDR3 is TGTGCCAGCAGCTCCAAGACCCGGGTAAGCGACAATGAGCAGTTCTTC. This encodes CASSSKTRVSDNEQFF.

This clone was counted only a few times. The chain is built from TRBV6-6 and TRBJ2-1; D is undetermined. The CDR3 runs to 13 residues. Germline CDR1 is MNHNY and CDR2 is SVGAGI (reference sequence). With 0 bases removed from V and 7 bases from J, the gap between germline ends came to 7 bases. The CDR3 DNA is TGTGCCAGCAGTTACTCGACGCTGAATGAGCAGTTCTTC. Its protein is CASSYSTLNEQFF.

The chain has TRBV29-1 and TRBJ2-7, with D uncertain. The CDR3 is made up of 12 amino acids. The V gene's germline CDR1 is SQVTM and CDR2 ANQGSEA. V was shortened by 7 bases and J by 1 base, with 11 bases between the two germline ends. The CDR3 DNA reads as TGCAGCGCAGAGTTGGAGTCCTACGAGCAGTACTTC. Amino acid sequence: CSAELESYEQYF.

The chain recombines TRBV5-4 with TRBJ1-4, with TRBD1 as a possible D gene (5 bases). CDR1 and CDR2 from the germline V gene are SGHNT and YYREEE (reference sequence). Trimming left V 4 bases short and J 8 bases short, with 21 bases between. The CDR3 is 16 amino acids. For the CDR3, the DNA is TGTGCCAGCAGCGGTCGGGACTCCCCCGCGGAAGAAAAACTGTTTTTT. Translating gives CASSGRDSPAEEKLFF.

V and J are TRBV2 and TRBJ1-1; 7 positions agree with TRBD1. CDR3 length: 12 amino acids. CDR1 is SNHLY and CDR2 is FYNNEI in the germline V gene. The V gene end was trimmed by 8 bases and the J gene end by 4 bases; junction bases not matched to a gene: 4. The CDR3 loop reads CASSGTATEAFF. CDR3 bases: TGTGCCAGCTCCGGGACAGCCACTGAAGCTTTCTTT.

The chain has TRBV6-6 and TRBJ2-7; 11 bases are shared with TRBD2. The CDR3 runs 13 residues. J lost 1 base, V lost 11 bases, and 4 bases had no gene match. Per the germline V gene, CDR1 is MNHNY and CDR2 is SVGAGI (reference sequence). CDR3 sequence reads: CAGRLAGSYEQYF. The CDR3 nucleotides read TGTGCCGGGCGACTAGCGGGATCCTACGAGCAGTACTTC.

This chain connects TRBV11-2 to TRBJ2-1, with TRBD1 identical over 9 bases. CDR3 length: 15 residues. In germline, CDR1 is SGHAT, CDR2 FQNNGV. Trimming cost V 2 bases and J 3 bases; bases outside gene matches: 2. In DNA, the CDR3 is TGTGCCAGCAGCTTACGGACAGGGGACTACAATGAGCAGTTCTTC. Translated, it gives CASSLRTGDYNEQFF.

This clone was detected once. The V and J genes are TRBV6-5 and TRBJ2-7; D gene unclear. The germline V and J ends were trimmed by 6 bases and 2 bases, with 11 bases remaining between them. CDR3 length: 13 residues. CDR1 and CDR2 (germline): MNHEY, SVGAGI. CDR3 region: CASRPRQTYEQYF. CDR3 in DNA: TGTGCCAGCAGGCCACGACAAACCTACGAGCAGTACTTC.

This clone has only a few counts. V is TRBV6-4 and J is TRBJ2-3, with unresolved D. CDR3 size: 13 residues. Germline V gives CDR1 MRHNA, CDR2 SNTAGT. V was shortened by 2 bases and J by 6 bases, with 9 bases between the two germline ends. The CDR3 DNA follows: TGTGCCAGCAGTGACAGGGTTTTCGATACGCAGTATTTT. This encodes CASSDRVFDTQYF.

V gene TRBV7-2 combines with J gene TRBJ2-7, with D unresolved. This CDR3 comprises 12 residues. Germline CDR1 and CDR2: SGHTA and FQGNSA. V was trimmed by 5 bases and J by 2 bases, leaving 7 bases between them. The CDR3 nucleotides are TGTGCCAGCAGCGCCCATGCCTACGAGCAGTACTTC. Translation: CASSAHAYEQYF.

The chain recombines TRBV5-1 with TRBJ1-1; no definite D call. The CDR3 spans 14 residues. Looked up from germline, CDR1 is SGHRS and CDR2 is YFSETQ. V lost 0 bases and J lost 3, with 9 bases in between. The CDR3, as DNA: TGCGCCAGCAGCTTGGACGGCGGATACACTGAAGCTTTCTTT. Translating gives CASSLDGGYTEAFF.

This sequence joins TRBV7-2 and TRBJ2-1; 9 positions match TRBD2. The germline CDR1 and CDR2 sequences are SGHTA and FQGNSA. Trimming removed 1 base from V and 3 bases from J; junction bases left unmatched: 4. This CDR3 contains 16 residues. The DNA of the CDR3 is TGTGCCAGCAGCTTAGAGGCGGGAGGGATCTACAATGAGCAGTTCTTC. Translated: CASSLEAGGIYNEQFF.

Only one count was recorded for this clone. This sequence joins TRBV5-6 and TRBJ2-7; D call uncertain. V was pared by 1 base and J by 0 bases, with 5 bases between. Germline V CDR1 and CDR2: SGHDT, YYEEEE. This CDR3 has 13 amino acids. The CDR3 bases are TGTGCCAGCAGCTTGACAGTCTCCTACGAGCAGTACTTC. This codes for CASSLTVSYEQYF.

This clone was picked up one time. The chain joins TRBV13 to TRBJ2-7; 8 bases map to TRBD1. This CDR3 is 14 amino acids long. Germline CDR1 reads PRHDT; CDR2 reads FYEKMQ (reference sequence). Trimming at V came to 4 bases and at J to 2 bases, leaving 4 bases not matched to a gene. The CDR3 spells CASSWDRLPYEQYF. CDR3 coding DNA: TGTGCCAGCAGCTGGGACAGGCTCCCCTACGAGCAGTACTTC.

The chain uses TRBV18 and TRBJ1-4; 7 bases fit TRBD1. CDR1 KGHSH and CDR2 LQKENI come from the germline V gene. The junction had 3 bases not matched to a gene; V was cut back by 4 bases and J by 4 bases. The CDR3 length is 14 residues. The CDR3 nucleotides are TGTGCCAGCTCACGGGGACAGTTTAATGAAAAACTGTTTTTT. It codes for CASSRGQFNEKLFF.

This clone is a singleton in its sample. The rearrangement joins TRBV28 to TRBJ2-7; D is perhaps TRBD1 or TRBD2 (5 bases each). In germline, CDR1 is MDHEN, CDR2 SYDVKM. The ends were cut back, 6 bases at V and 1 base at J, with 16 bases in the middle. This CDR3 is 15 amino acids long. CDR3: CASSSNGALSYEQYF. CDR3 coding DNA: TGTGCCAGCAGCTCGAACGGGGCCCTATCCTACGAGCAGTACTTC.